Below are 19 T cell receptor beta chains sequenced from a single sample in a study of T cells after yellow fever vaccination (dated by TCRdb to about 2019). Taken with the paper, the label for treatment or condition translates to: live attenuated yellow fever vaccine strain. The library was prepared using 5' RACE. Reads for this sample came from an Illumina HiSeq 2500. TCRdb trimmed the raw reads at Q25, called clones with MiXCR and kept productive beta chains. Every distinct CDR3 protein forms one entry, paired with its most common genes and DNA. This sample gives 250,000 to 300,000 distinct CDR3 sequences in total; roughly 13% of them show up just once. Jointly, the top ten make up about 0.51% of the sample. This material consisted of CD4+ T cells sorted from PBMCs, taken 45 days after the yellow fever booster vaccination. Source of these receptors: a man aged 25-45 years who received the YFV17D yellow fever vaccine.

V gene TRBV7-2 combines with J gene TRBJ2-5, with 7 bases fitting TRBD1. There are 15 residues in the CDR3. CDR1 SGHTA and CDR2 FQGNSA come from the germline V gene. Trimming removed 7 bases from V and 1 base from J; junction bases left unmatched: 9. CDR3 DNA: TGTGCCAGCAACCCGGGACAGAGAGCCCAAGAGACCCAGTACTTC. This translates into CASNPGQRAQETQYF.

This clonotype was counted only a few times. V gene TRBV7-9 combines with J gene TRBJ2-5, with 11 bases matching TRBD1. Trimming cost V 2 bases and J 5 bases; bases outside gene matches: 4. From germline, CDR1 is SEHNR and CDR2 FQNEAQ (reference sequence). The CDR3 sequence is 15 residues long. CDR3 loop: CASSLSDRGHETQYF. The CDR3, as DNA: TGTGCCAGCAGCTTATCGGACAGGGGGCATGAGACCCAGTACTTC. Based on the CDR3 plus reference TRBV7-9 and TRBJ2-5, the full variable domain is DTGVSQNPRHKITKRGQNVTFRCDPISEHNRLYWYRQTLGQGPEFLTYFQNEAQLEKSRLLSDRFSAERPKGSFSTLEIQRTEQGDSAMYLCASSLSDRGHETQYFGPGTRLLVL.

The gene calls are TRBV7-2 and TRBJ2-7; TRBD2 matches at 13 bases. Germline CDR1 and CDR2: SGHTA and FQGNSA. V lost 5 bases, J lost 2 bases, and 3 bases stayed unmatched. The CDR3 covers 15 residues. CDR3 sequence reads: CASSILAGGTYEQYF. As DNA, the CDR3 is TGTGCCAGCAGCATACTAGCGGGAGGGACCTACGAGCAGTACTTC.

The chain has TRBV9 and TRBJ2-3; a weak D match, TRBD1 (6 bases). Germline V lookup: CDR1 SGDLS, CDR2 YYNGEE. V was cut by 4 bases and J by 0 bases, with 12 bases left in between. The CDR3 runs 15 residues. This chain's CDR3 is CASSTRGQSTDTQYF. DNA for the CDR3: TGTGCCAGCAGCACCCGAGGACAGAGCACAGATACGCAGTATTTT.

This clonotype has just a few counts. V gene TRBV12-3 or TRBV12-4 combines with J gene TRBJ1-5, with D unclear. The germline V and J ends were trimmed by 6 bases and 3 bases, with 9 bases remaining between them. The CDR3 loop spans 13 amino acids. CDR3 DNA: TGTGCCAGCAGCCCGGGCGTCAATCAGCCCCAGCATTTT. This codes for CASSPGVNQPQHF.

This clonotype showed up just a few times. The gene calls are TRBV19 and TRBJ2-1; the D gene is possibly TRBD1 (5 bases). The V end lost 4 bases, the J end lost 9 bases, and 13 bases lay between the germline ends. Germline CDR1 LNHDA, CDR2 SQIVND (reference sequence). This CDR3 spans 13 amino acids. The CDR3 loop is CASSTNPRAEQFF. The CDR3 nucleotides are TGTGCCAGTAGTACCAACCCCAGGGCTGAGCAGTTCTTC. Variable domain in full (rest from reference TRBV19 and TRBJ2-1): DGGITQSPKYLFRKEGQNVTLSCEQNLNHDAMYWYRQDPGQGLRLIYYSQIVNDFQKGDIAEGYSVSREKKESFPLTVTSAQKNPTAFYLCASSTNPRAEQFFGPGTRLTVL.

This clonotype was seen ten or more times. This chain uses TRBV21-1 with TRBJ2-1. TRBV21-1 is labeled a pseudogene. The CDR3 consists of 10 residues. CDR3 DNA: TGTGCCAGCAGCAAAGGCGGATGGTTCTTC. Translated: CASSKGGWFF.

This chain connects TRBV15 to TRBJ2-1, with 8 positions matching TRBD2. Looked up from germline, CDR1 is LNHNV and CDR2 is YYDKDF (reference sequence). There are 15 residues in the CDR3. The V and J ends lost 8 bases and 5 bases, in that order; junction bases with no gene match: 11. The CDR3 spells CATGVSGSMNNEQFF. CDR3 coding DNA: TGTGCCACCGGGGTAAGCGGGAGTATGAACAATGAGCAGTTCTTC. The whole variable domain, filled in from reference TRBV15 and TRBJ2-1, reads DAMVIQNPRYQVTQFGKPVTLSCSQTLNHNVMYWYQQKSSQAPKLLFHYYDKDFNNEADTPDNFQSRRPNTSFCFLDIRSPGLGDTAMYLCATGVSGSMNNEQFFGPGTRLTVL.

This chain connects TRBV20-1 to TRBJ1-2; D gene uncertain. The germline V gene encodes CDR1 DFQATT and CDR2 SNEGSKA (reference sequence). V gave up 5 bases and J gave up 5 bases, with 12 bases separating them. The CDR3 consists of 12 residues. CDR3 DNA sequence: TGCAGTGCTCGCGCAATCTGGTATGGCTACACCTTC. It is translated as CSARAIWYGYTF.

This clonotype turned up a few times. The chain links TRBV28 to TRBJ2-1, with 9 bases aligning to TRBD1. V gave up 8 bases and J gave up 3 bases; unmatched junction bases: 11. The CDR3 extends over 16 amino acids. Germline values: CDR1 MDHEN, CDR2 SYDVKM. In DNA form, the CDR3 reads TGTGCCAGCTCCCGTACCCGACAGGGGGTCTACAATGAGCAGTTCTTC. This gives the protein CASSRTRQGVYNEQFF.

The chain joins TRBV27 to TRBJ2-2; 7 bases align to TRBD2. The germline gives CDR1 MNHEY, CDR2 SMNVEV (reference sequence). V shed 6 bases, J shed 5 bases, and the junction held 9 bases outside the gene matches. The CDR3 is 15 residues long. The CDR3 DNA reads as TGTGCCAGCAGACGTGGGAGGGATCCGACCGGGGAGCTGTTTTTT. Translating gives CASRRGRDPTGELFF.

This clonotype was seen a few times. This sequence joins TRBV7-6 and TRBJ2-2; no firm D call. The CDR3 spans 16 residues. Germline CDR1 SGHVS, CDR2 FNYEAQ. The V end was cut by 1 base, the J end by 6 bases, with 15 bases between. CDR3 residues: CASSLGLQRNSGELFF. The CDR3 region has the DNA TGTGCCAGCAGCTTAGGGCTTCAGCGAAACTCCGGGGAGCTGTTTTTT.

This clonotype was counted a few times. The gene calls are TRBV30 and TRBJ1-1, with D possibly being TRBD1 (6 bases). Germline V gene sequence: CDR1 GTSNPN, CDR2 SVGIG (reference sequence). This CDR3 comprises 13 residues. The V end was cut by 8 bases, the J end by 1 base, with 14 bases between. The CDR3 protein is CAHGRGANTEAFF. The CDR3 DNA is TGTGCCCACGGCCGGGGGGCGAACACTGAAGCTTTCTTT.

The rearrangement uses TRBV6-1 and TRBJ2-7; D is unclear. V was trimmed by 6 bases and J by 0 bases, leaving 9 bases between them. The CDR3 contains 13 residues. Germline V gene sequence: CDR1 MNHNS, CDR2 SASEGT. The CDR3: CASRGSFSYEQYF. The CDR3 DNA is TGTGCCAGCAGAGGAAGCTTCTCCTACGAGCAGTACTTC.

The chain couples TRBV30 to TRBJ1-1, with unresolved D. The CDR3 contains 16 residues. V was cut by 1 base and J by 1 base, with 16 bases left in between. Germline CDR1 and CDR2: GTSNPN and SVGIG (reference sequence). CDR3 nucleotide sequence: TGTGCCTGGAGTGCCCGATGGGGTAGGAGGAACACTGAAGCTTTCTTT. Its translation is CAWSARWGRRNTEAFF.

The gene calls are TRBV30 and TRBJ2-2; D might be TRBD1 (6 bases). V was clipped by 3 bases and J by 2 bases, with 13 bases between them. Germline CDR1 is GTSNPN and CDR2 is SVGIG (reference sequence). There are 15 residues in the CDR3. CDR3: CAWRGRGTNTGELFF. CDR3 nucleotides: TGTGCCTGGAGAGGCAGGGGAACAAACACCGGGGAGCTGTTTTTT.

This clonotype was counted only a few times. CDR3 in amino acids: CASSLEPGNIQYF. The DNA for the CDR3 is TGTGCCAGCAGCCTAGAACCTGGCAACATTCAGTACTTC. This rearrangement joins TRBV7-9 to TRBJ2-4, with D unresolved. Germline V gives CDR1 SEHNR, CDR2 FQNEAQ (reference sequence). V was shortened by 5 bases and J by 7 bases, with 12 bases between the two germline ends. This CDR3 has 13 residues.

At least ten counts were recorded for this clonotype. The chain joins TRBV20-1 to TRBJ2-1; tentative D call: TRBD2 (6 bases). CDR1 and CDR2 from the germline V gene are DFQATT and SNEGSKA (reference sequence). Deletions cut 3 bases from V and 4 bases from J, with 13 bases between. This CDR3 spans 14 amino acids. The CDR3 coding sequence is TGCAGTGCTAGGGGTGCAGGGACTTACAATGAGCAGTTCTTC. Its protein product is CSARGAGTYNEQFF.

This clonotype was seen more than once but under ten times. This chain uses TRBV4-2 with TRBJ2-1; 9 nucleotides agree with TRBD2. V shed 1 base and J 2 bases; nucleotides not matched to a gene: 3. The CDR3 is 16 amino acids. Germline V gene sequence: CDR1 LGHNA, CDR2 YNFKEQ. The CDR3 nucleotides read TGTGCCAGCAGCCAAGGGCGACTAGCGGCCTACAATGAGCAGTTCTTC. It is translated as CASSQGRLAAYNEQFF.